A selection of T cell receptor beta chains follows, all from one sample in a study of blood T cell repertoires in COVID-19. Only in-frame clones appear in the TCRdb table, and some are missing; sequencing was by immunoSEQ multiplex PCR. The sample carries 200,000 to 250,000 clones, roughly 86% recorded once. The specimen was peripheral blood. Receptor source: a man aged 55-75 years with acute or convalescent COVID-19. Each CDR3 is given with its conserved first and last residue. Each record gives: D gene, J gene, clone size, V gene, CDR3 DNA, CDR3 protein. A D gene is named only where the DNA matches it firmly. Only part of the rows carry a size: once, few, many, or a class if the clone is expanded.

d_gene: TRBD2
j_gene: TRBJ2-3
abundance: -
v_gene: TRBV5-1
CDR3nt: TGCGCCAGCAGCTCACTAGCGGGGACCTCCACAGATACGCAGTATTTT
CDR3aa: CASSSLAGTSTDTQYF

d_gene: -
j_gene: TRBJ2-7
abundance: -
v_gene: TRBV6-5
CDR3nt: TGTGCCAGCAGTTACGCACCAGGGGTTGGGGTTGGCGAGCAGTACTTC
CDR3aa: CASSYAPGVGVGEQYF

d_gene: -
j_gene: TRBJ1-2
abundance: -
v_gene: TRBV3-1/TRBV3-2
CDR3nt: TGTGCCAGCAGCCAAGATATGCAGGGGCTGGACTATGGCTACACCTTC
CDR3aa: CASSQDMQGLDYGYTF

d_gene: TRBD2
j_gene: TRBJ2-7
abundance: -
v_gene: TRBV7-2
CDR3nt: TGTGCCAGCAGCTTAGCCGGGACTAGCGGGGGTTACGAGCAGTACTTC
CDR3aa: CASSLAGTSGGYEQYF

d_gene: -
j_gene: TRBJ1-1
abundance: -
v_gene: TRBV7-2
CDR3nt: TGTGCCAGCAGCTCACAGGAGAACACTGAAGCTTTCTTT
CDR3aa: CASSSQENTEAFF

d_gene: -
j_gene: TRBJ1-1
abundance: few
v_gene: TRBV28
CDR3nt: TGTGCCAGCAGCTTTATCTCCCTCGGAGGGCCCACTGAAGCTTTCTTT
CDR3aa: CASSFISLGGPTEAFF

d_gene: -
j_gene: TRBJ1-2
abundance: few
v_gene: TRBV20-1
CDR3nt: TGCAGTGGCTACGACAGCTATGGCTACACCTTC
CDR3aa: CSGYDSYGYTF

d_gene: -
j_gene: TRBJ1-1
abundance: -
v_gene: TRBV6-5
CDR3nt: TGTGCCAGCAGGTCTGAAGGGGCCGGGACTGAAGCTTTCTTT
CDR3aa: CASRSEGAGTEAFF

d_gene: TRBD2
j_gene: TRBJ2-1
abundance: -
v_gene: TRBV11-2
CDR3nt: TGTGCCAGCAGTTCTCAGCGGGGGGGCTCCTACAATGAGCAGTTCTTC
CDR3aa: CASSSQRGGSYNEQFF

d_gene: -
j_gene: TRBJ1-6
abundance: -
v_gene: TRBV18
CDR3nt: TGTGCCAGCTCACCTGGACGGGACCGGGGGTCACCCCTCCACTTT
CDR3aa: CASSPGRDRGSPLHF

d_gene: TRBD1
j_gene: TRBJ2-7
abundance: -
v_gene: TRBV25-1
CDR3nt: TGTGCCAGCAGTGAGACAGGGGGGCGCGAGCAGTACTTC
CDR3aa: CASSETGGREQYF

d_gene: TRBD2
j_gene: TRBJ2-7
abundance: -
v_gene: TRBV6-2/TRBV6-3
CDR3nt: TGTGCCAGCAGTAACAACGTCCTAGCGGGGCGTCGGGGCCCCTACGAGCAGTACTTC
CDR3aa: CASSNNVLAGRRGPYEQYF

d_gene: -
j_gene: TRBJ1-1
abundance: -
v_gene: TRBV5-6
CDR3nt: TGTGCCAGCAGCACACCGTACGGGACACCTTTGAACACTGAAGCTTTCTTT
CDR3aa: CASSTPYGTPLNTEAFF

d_gene: -
j_gene: TRBJ2-1
abundance: -
v_gene: TRBV3-1/TRBV3-2
CDR3nt: TGTGCCAGCAGCCAAGGAAAGGGGGAACACAATGAGCAGTTCTTC
CDR3aa: CASSQGKGEHNEQFF

d_gene: TRBD2
j_gene: TRBJ2-3
abundance: -
v_gene: TRBV28
CDR3nt: TGTGCCAGTCCCCCGGGCCTAGCGGCCACAGATACGCAGTATTTT
CDR3aa: CASPPGLAATDTQYF

d_gene: TRBD2
j_gene: TRBJ2-5
abundance: -
v_gene: TRBV19
CDR3nt: TGTGCCAGTAGTATAACGCGGGGGGAGACCCAGTACTTC
CDR3aa: CASSITRGETQYF

d_gene: TRBD1
j_gene: TRBJ1-3
abundance: -
v_gene: TRBV11-1
CDR3nt: TGTGCCAGCAGCTCTCCGGGACAGAGTGGAAACACCATATATTTT
CDR3aa: CASSSPGQSGNTIYF

d_gene: TRBD2
j_gene: TRBJ2-2
abundance: -
v_gene: TRBV6-4
CDR3nt: TGTGCCAGCACCGCGGGGGAAACCGGGGAGCTGTTTTTT
CDR3aa: CASTAGETGELFF

d_gene: TRBD1
j_gene: TRBJ2-7
abundance: -
v_gene: TRBV29-1
CDR3nt: TGCAGCGTTCGGGACAGGGGACCCTACGAGCAGTACTTC
CDR3aa: CSVRDRGPYEQYF

d_gene: TRBD2
j_gene: TRBJ2-2
abundance: -
v_gene: TRBV10-1
CDR3nt: TGCGCCAGCAGTGTAGTAGCGGGGGCGCAGAGCACCGGGGAGCTGTTTTTT
CDR3aa: CASSVVAGAQSTGELFF

d_gene: -
j_gene: TRBJ1-2
abundance: few
v_gene: TRBV2
CDR3nt: TGTGCCAGCAGTGCCCAACAGGGTATTGGCTACACCTTC
CDR3aa: CASSAQQGIGYTF

d_gene: TRBD1
j_gene: TRBJ2-4
abundance: -
v_gene: TRBV6-5
CDR3nt: TGTGCCAGTTTCCGGGACAGGGGGCACATTCAGTACTTC
CDR3aa: CASFRDRGHIQYF

d_gene: TRBD2
j_gene: TRBJ2-5
abundance: -
v_gene: TRBV4-3
CDR3nt: TGCGCCAGCAGCCAAACCGGGACTAGCGGGACACAAGAGACCCAGTACTTC
CDR3aa: CASSQTGTSGTQETQYF

d_gene: TRBD2
j_gene: TRBJ2-1
abundance: once
v_gene: TRBV3-1/TRBV3-2
CDR3nt: TGTGCCAGCAGCCCCGGGGGGGCAAGTCACAATGAGCAGTTCTTC
CDR3aa: CASSPGGASHNEQFF

d_gene: TRBD1
j_gene: TRBJ2-7
abundance: -
v_gene: TRBV5-1
CDR3nt: TGCGCCAGCAGCTCCGGACGACAGGGCGGCGAGCAGTACTTC
CDR3aa: CASSSGRQGGEQYF

d_gene: -
j_gene: TRBJ2-1
abundance: -
v_gene: TRBV7-3
CDR3nt: TGTGCCAGCAGCTTGGACTCACGGACTTACAATGAGCAGTTCTTC
CDR3aa: CASSLDSRTYNEQFF

d_gene: -
j_gene: TRBJ2-7
abundance: once
v_gene: TRBV7-3
CDR3nt: TGTGCCAGCAGCTCCACGGGTTCGAGATACGAGCAGTACTTC
CDR3aa: CASSSTGSRYEQYF

d_gene: -
j_gene: TRBJ2-1
abundance: -
v_gene: TRBV6-2/TRBV6-3
CDR3nt: TGTGCCAGCAGTTACGGAGGGGTCTCCTACAATGAGCAGTTCTTC
CDR3aa: CASSYGGVSYNEQFF

d_gene: -
j_gene: TRBJ1-2
abundance: -
v_gene: TRBV7-2
CDR3nt: TGTGCCAGCAGCTTAGGTGGGCCGGGGGGTTCAACCTTC
CDR3aa: CASSLGGPGGSTF

d_gene: TRBD2
j_gene: TRBJ2-1
abundance: -
v_gene: TRBV5-6
CDR3nt: TGTGCCAGCAGCCCCGGGCGAAAGTGGGGGAGGGGAAACAATGAGCAGTTCTTC
CDR3aa: CASSPGRKWGRGNNEQFF

d_gene: -
j_gene: TRBJ2-6
abundance: -
v_gene: TRBV27
CDR3nt: TGTGCCAGCAGTTCTCAGATCTCTGGGGCCAACGTCCTGACTTTC
CDR3aa: CASSSQISGANVLTF

d_gene: TRBD2
j_gene: TRBJ2-7
abundance: once
v_gene: TRBV5-1
CDR3nt: TGCGCCAGCAGCTTGACTAGCGGGGGGACCCACGAGCAGTACTTC
CDR3aa: CASSLTSGGTHEQYF

d_gene: TRBD1
j_gene: TRBJ2-7
abundance: once
v_gene: TRBV30
CDR3nt: TGTGCCTGGGTGGGACAGCGACTAAACTCCTACGAGCAGTACTTC
CDR3aa: CAWVGQRLNSYEQYF

d_gene: TRBD2
j_gene: TRBJ2-5
abundance: -
v_gene: TRBV25-1
CDR3nt: TGTGCCAGCAGTGAGGCTAGCGGGGGGGCCTACCAAGAGACCCAGTACTTC
CDR3aa: CASSEASGGAYQETQYF

d_gene: -
j_gene: TRBJ2-2
abundance: -
v_gene: TRBV12-3/TRBV12-4
CDR3nt: TGTGCCAGCAGTTTCTTCCAGACCGGGGAGCTGTTTTTT
CDR3aa: CASSFFQTGELFF

d_gene: -
j_gene: TRBJ2-2
abundance: -
v_gene: TRBV11-2
CDR3nt: TGTGCCAGCAGAAGAAGTTTCCAGGGGGGGAACACCGGGGAGCTGTTTTTT
CDR3aa: CASRRSFQGGNTGELFF

d_gene: TRBD1
j_gene: TRBJ1-2
abundance: -
v_gene: TRBV5-1
CDR3nt: TGCGCCAGCAGCTTGGTCGCGACAGGGAACTATGGCTACACCTTC
CDR3aa: CASSLVATGNYGYTF

d_gene: -
j_gene: TRBJ1-5
abundance: -
v_gene: TRBV12-3/TRBV12-4
CDR3nt: TGTGCCAGCCGGGAGGGAGGGTATCAGCCCCAGCATTTT
CDR3aa: CASREGGYQPQHF

d_gene: -
j_gene: TRBJ2-4
abundance: -
v_gene: TRBV6-2/TRBV6-3
CDR3nt: TGTGCCAGCAGCTCTCTAGCCAAAAACATTCAGTACTTC
CDR3aa: CASSSLAKNIQYF

d_gene: -
j_gene: TRBJ1-1
abundance: -
v_gene: TRBV9
CDR3nt: TGTGCCAGCAGCGCAATGTCTCTACTGAACACTGAAGCTTTCTTT
CDR3aa: CASSAMSLLNTEAFF

d_gene: -
j_gene: TRBJ2-1
abundance: -
v_gene: TRBV9
CDR3nt: TGTGCCAGCAGCGTAGAGAGTAGCCTCAATGAGCAGTTCTTC
CDR3aa: CASSVESSLNEQFF

d_gene: -
j_gene: TRBJ1-3
abundance: -
v_gene: TRBV18
CDR3nt: TGTGCCAGCTCACCACTCGGGACAAAACGGGGAAACACCATATATTTT
CDR3aa: CASSPLGTKRGNTIYF

d_gene: -
j_gene: TRBJ2-3
abundance: -
v_gene: TRBV19
CDR3nt: TGTGCCAGTAGTATTGGGGGTCCGGGAGACACTAGCACAGATACGCAGTATTTT
CDR3aa: CASSIGGPGDTSTDTQYF

d_gene: -
j_gene: TRBJ2-3
abundance: -
v_gene: TRBV4-3
CDR3nt: TGCGCCAGCAGCCTGCAGGGGGGACAGACGAGCTTAAGCACAGATACGCAGTATTTT
CDR3aa: CASSLQGGQTSLSTDTQYF

d_gene: -
j_gene: TRBJ2-7
abundance: -
v_gene: TRBV18
CDR3nt: TGTGCCAGCCGTGGGAGCTACGAGCAGTACTTC
CDR3aa: CASRGSYEQYF

d_gene: TRBD2
j_gene: TRBJ2-4
abundance: once
v_gene: TRBV6-2/TRBV6-3
CDR3nt: TGTGCCAGCAGCCCCTTGCGCCCCGACTCAAGCGGGGGCGGTCGTTCAGCCAAAAACATTCAGTACTTC
CDR3aa: CASSPLRPDSSGGGRSAKNIQYF

d_gene: TRBD1
j_gene: TRBJ2-3
abundance: -
v_gene: TRBV7-2
CDR3nt: TGTGCCAGCAGACAGGACAGGGGGCGCACAGATACGCAGTATTTT
CDR3aa: CASRQDRGRTDTQYF

d_gene: TRBD1
j_gene: TRBJ1-5
abundance: many
v_gene: TRBV19
CDR3nt: TGTGCCAGTAGTATCGGGAGACAGGGAGGTCAGCCCCAGCATTTT
CDR3aa: CASSIGRQGGQPQHF

d_gene: -
j_gene: TRBJ2-3
abundance: -
v_gene: TRBV11-2
CDR3nt: TGTGCCAGCAGCTGGTCCCTAACAGATACGCAGTATTTT
CDR3aa: CASSWSLTDTQYF

d_gene: TRBD1
j_gene: TRBJ1-2
abundance: -
v_gene: TRBV19
CDR3nt: TGTGCCAGTAGTAGGGAGGACAGGGGGCTTGGATATGGCTACACCTTC
CDR3aa: CASSREDRGLGYGYTF

d_gene: -
j_gene: TRBJ2-5
abundance: -
v_gene: TRBV5-5
CDR3nt: TGTGCCAGCAGCCTGAGGACAGACAGAGAGACCCAGTACTTC
CDR3aa: CASSLRTDRETQYF

d_gene: -
j_gene: TRBJ1-6
abundance: -
v_gene: TRBV9
CDR3nt: TGTGCCAGCAGCGCCGTTAATTCACCCCTCCACTTT
CDR3aa: CASSAVNSPLHF

d_gene: -
j_gene: TRBJ2-6
abundance: -
v_gene: TRBV21-1
CDR3nt: TGTGCCAGCAGCCTCTGGACAGCCACCTCTGGGGCCAACGTCCTGACTTTC
CDR3aa: CASSLWTATSGANVLTF